Below, 5 T cell receptor beta chains from the same sample are listed, as sequenced in a study of shared clonotypes between healthy human individuals. The data were produced by immunoSEQ multiplex PCR, yet TCRdb's version contains in-frame clones alone and is incomplete. The sample includes millions of clones, over 85% of them seen just once. Specimen: naive CD4+ T cells sorted from blood. Regarding subset: CD45RA+ positively selected. These receptors originate from a man between 18 and 29 years old in good health.

The V gene is TRBV14, the J gene TRBJ1-3; the match to TRBD1 covers 7 bases. This CDR3 region has 16 residues. V gave up 0 bases and J gave up 8 bases; unmatched junction bases: 10. Germline V gene sequence: CDR1 SGHDN, CDR2 FVKESK. CDR3 sequence (DNA): TGTGCCAGCAGCCAAGAGACAGGGATTCCAAGGGACACCATATATTTT. It specifies CASSQETGIPRDTIYF.

This chain uses TRBV2 with TRBJ1-2, with a possible D match to TRBD1 (5 bases). The V gene's germline CDR1 is SNHLY and CDR2 FYNNEI. V was cut by 5 bases and J by 7 bases, with 14 bases left in between. The CDR3 covers 13 residues. For the CDR3, the DNA is TGTGCCAGCAGTTCCGGGACGGTCGGTGGCTACACCTTC. This sequence encodes CASSSGTVGGYTF.

The chain recombines TRBV10-3 with TRBJ2-1; 7 nucleotides match TRBD2. This CDR3 has 14 residues. Trimming cost V 5 bases and J 4 bases; bases outside gene matches: 5. CDR1 ENHRY and CDR2 SYGVKD come from the germline V gene. The CDR3 coding sequence is TGTGCCATCAGTTGGGGGGAGGGTTACAATGAGCAGTTCTTC. Encoded protein: CAISWGEGYNEQFF.

The rearrangement links TRBV30 to TRBJ1-3; D is uncertain. CDR1 is GTSNPN, CDR2 SVGIG, per germline (reference sequence). The CDR3 is made up of 15 amino acids. Trimming cost V 2 bases and J 0 bases, with 11 bases left between them. Written as DNA, the CDR3 is TGTGCCTGGAGTCCTATGTTGGGCTCTGGAAACACCATATATTTT. It codes for CAWSPMLGSGNTIYF.

The genes are TRBV5-6 and TRBJ2-7; 7 bases match TRBD1. Unmatched junction bases numbered 8, after V lost 2 bases and J lost 3 bases. The CDR3 consists of 15 residues. CDR1 and CDR2 from the germline V gene are SGHDT and YYEEEE. The CDR3 is CASSLGGQIIYEQYF. The CDR3 nucleotides are TGTGCCAGCAGCTTAGGGGGACAGATTATCTACGAGCAGTACTTC.